The sequence of this TCR beta chain was determined in a study of CD4 T cells in relation to SARS-CoV-2 and coronaviruses. Before the COVID-19 pandemic, during about 2011-2019, CD4+ T cells were taken from unexposed donors. After around nine days of culture, CD4+ T cells were isolated. Testing used SARS-CoV-2 S/N and four cold-coronavirus spikes on unexposed-donor CD4+ T cells, cells permitting. Half the medium was replaced with IL-2 medium on days 3 and 7. General study findings and limits: Samples before the pandemic and after infection were not matched within any donor. Compared with monoreactive clones, crossreactive clones showed significantly weaker SARS-CoV-2 expansion.

Looked up from germline, CDR1 is MNHEY and CDR2 is SMNVEV (reference sequence). V lost 8 bases and J lost 3; bases outside the gene matches: 11. There are 15 residues in the CDR3. This clone turned up a few times. The antigen remains unidentified. TCRdb's table, derived via immunoSEQ multiplex PCR, lists solely in-frame clones and lacks some. The table includes 15,000 to 20,000 clones, about 81% detected once. V gene TRBV27 combines with J gene TRBJ2-7, with TRBD2 matching over 9 bases. The sequencing input was CD4+ T cells from PBMCs, cultured in vitro. This TCR came from a human donor in good health. CDR3 DNA: TGTGCCAGCCATCCGTTATGGACTAGCGACTACGAGCAGTACTTC. Its translation is CASHPLWTSDYEQYF.